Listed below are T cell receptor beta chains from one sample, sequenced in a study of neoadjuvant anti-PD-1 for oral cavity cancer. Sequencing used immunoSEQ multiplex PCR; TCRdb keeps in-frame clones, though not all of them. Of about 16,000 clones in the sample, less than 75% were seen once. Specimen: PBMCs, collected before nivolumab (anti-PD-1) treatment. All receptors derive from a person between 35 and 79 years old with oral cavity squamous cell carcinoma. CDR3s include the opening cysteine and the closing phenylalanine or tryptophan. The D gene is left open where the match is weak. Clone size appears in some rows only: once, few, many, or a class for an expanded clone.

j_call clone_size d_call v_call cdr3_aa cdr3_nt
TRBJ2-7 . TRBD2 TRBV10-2 CASNEGLAGPYEQYF TGCGCCAGCAATGAGGGACTAGCGGGTCCCTACGAGCAGTACTTC
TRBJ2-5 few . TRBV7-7 CASSLAQGLGTQYF TGTGCTAGCAGCTTAGCCCAGGGGTTAGGGACCCAGTACTTC
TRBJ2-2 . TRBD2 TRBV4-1 CASSQTLAGGPGPNTGELFF TGCGCCAGCAGCCAAACACTAGCGGGAGGCCCTGGGCCGAACACCGGGGAGCTGTTTTTT
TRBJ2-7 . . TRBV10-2 CASSDWGVSYEQYF TGCGCCAGCAGTGACTGGGGAGTATCCTACGAGCAGTACTTC
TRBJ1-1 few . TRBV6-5 CASRATGNTEAFF TGTGCCAGCAGGGCGACAGGGAACACTGAAGCTTTCTTT
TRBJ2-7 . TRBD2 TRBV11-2 CASSFTGGSYEQYF TGTGCCAGCAGCTTTACGGGAGGGTCCTACGAGCAGTACTTC
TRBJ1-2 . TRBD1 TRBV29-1 CSVEETGGRGYTF TGCAGCGTTGAAGAAACAGGGGGCCGTGGCTACACCTTC
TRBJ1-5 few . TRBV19 CASSNGELSRGRQPQHF TGTGCCAGTAGTAACGGAGAACTGTCCAGGGGACGTCAGCCCCAGCATTTT
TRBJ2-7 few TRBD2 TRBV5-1 CASSLASGRAREQYF TGCGCCAGCAGCTTGGCTAGCGGGAGGGCCCGCGAGCAGTACTTC
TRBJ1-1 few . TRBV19 CASRSESGAAFF TGTGCCAGTAGGTCCGAATCAGGGGCAGCTTTCTTT
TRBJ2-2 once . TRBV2 CASKDSPVGELFF TGTGCCAGCAAGGACAGTCCGGTCGGGGAGCTGTTTTTT
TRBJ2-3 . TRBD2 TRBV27 CASSSTRLAGVPDTQYF TGTGCCAGCAGTTCGACCCGACTAGCGGGAGTGCCAGATACGCAGTATTTT
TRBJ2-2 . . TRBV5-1 CASSLAPGELFF TGCGCCAGCAGCTTGGCTCCCGGGGAGCTGTTTTTT
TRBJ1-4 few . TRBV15 CATSRIGAGNEKLFF TGTGCCACCAGCAGGATAGGGGCGGGAAATGAAAAACTGTTTTTT
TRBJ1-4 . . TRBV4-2 CASSQVGGGGEKLFF TGTGCCAGCAGCCAAGTCGGTGGGGGCGGGGAAAAACTGTTTTTT
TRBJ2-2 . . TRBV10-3 CATAAGMGTGELFF TGTGCCACCGCGGCGGGGATGGGCACCGGGGAGCTGTTTTTT
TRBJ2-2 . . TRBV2 CASSDTVTGELFF TGTGCCAGCAGTGATACGGTCACCGGGGAGCTGTTTTTT
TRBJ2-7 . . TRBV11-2 CASSLGRASYEQYF TGTGCCAGCAGCTTAGGGCGGGCCTCCTACGAGCAGTACTTC
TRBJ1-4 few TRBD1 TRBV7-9 CASSSADRGREKLFF TGTGCCAGCAGCTCCGCGGACAGGGGTCGGGAAAAACTGTTTTTT
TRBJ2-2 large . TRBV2 CASSELSGELFF TGTGCCAGCAGTGAACTTTCTGGGGAGCTGTTTTTT
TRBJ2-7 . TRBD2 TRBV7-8 CASSLRPSGFAYEQYF TGTGCCAGCAGCTTACGTCCTAGCGGCTTCGCCTACGAGCAGTACTTC
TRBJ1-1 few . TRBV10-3 CAISPGEGNEAFF TGTGCCATCAGCCCGGGGGAGGGGAATGAAGCTTTCTTT
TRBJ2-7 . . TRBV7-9 CASSLKDEQYF TGTGCCAGCAGCTTGAAGGACGAGCAGTACTTC
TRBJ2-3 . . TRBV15 CATSRGSGTDTQYF TGTGCCACCAGCAGAGGTAGCGGCACAGATACGCAGTATTTT
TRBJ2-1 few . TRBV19 CASSSYRSNEQFF TGTGCCAGTTCTAGCTACCGCTCCAATGAGCAGTTCTTC
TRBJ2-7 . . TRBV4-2 CASSQGNEQYF TGTGCCAGCAGCCAAGGTAACGAGCAGTACTTC
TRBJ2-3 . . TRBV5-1 CASSRDNPRDTQYF TGCGCCAGCAGCCGGGACAACCCCAGAGATACGCAGTATTTT
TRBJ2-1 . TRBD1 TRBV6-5 CASNRGLGDEQFF TGTGCCAGTAACAGGGGGCTTGGGGATGAGCAGTTCTTC
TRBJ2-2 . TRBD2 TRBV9 CASSVSGMNTGELFF TGTGCCAGCAGCGTAAGCGGGATGAACACCGGGGAGCTGTTTTTT
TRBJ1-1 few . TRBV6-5 CASSYSLQGNTEAFF TGTGCCAGCAGTTACTCTCTACAGGGGAACACTGAAGCTTTCTTT
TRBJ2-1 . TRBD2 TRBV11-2 CASSHSGRDYNEQFF TGTGCCAGCAGCCATAGCGGGAGGGACTACAATGAGCAGTTCTTC
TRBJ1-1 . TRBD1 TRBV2 CASKGGPTEAFF TGTGCCAGCAAAGGGGGCCCCACTGAAGCTTTCTTT
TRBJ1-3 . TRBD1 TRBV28 CASSSITGGVGNTIYF TGTGCCAGCAGTTCGATAACAGGGGGAGTTGGAAACACCATATATTTT
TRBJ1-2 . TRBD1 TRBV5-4 CASSSRGQNGYTF TGTGCCAGCAGCTCAAGGGGGCAAAATGGCTACACCTTC
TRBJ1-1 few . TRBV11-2 CASSLGMGAFF TGTGCCAGCAGCTTAGGGATGGGAGCTTTCTTT
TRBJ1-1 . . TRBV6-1 CASRNLQGYEAFF TGTGCCAGCAGGAACTTACAGGGATATGAAGCTTTCTTT
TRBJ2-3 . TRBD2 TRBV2 CASRAGSGTSSTDTQYF TGTGCCAGCAGAGCCGGGAGCGGGACTTCTAGCACAGATACGCAGTATTTT
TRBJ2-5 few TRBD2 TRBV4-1 CASNRGLAGDETQYF TGCGCCAGCAACCGGGGACTAGCGGGAGATGAGACCCAGTACTTC
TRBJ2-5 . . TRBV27 CASRGERETQYF TGTGCCAGCAGAGGGGAAAGAGAGACCCAGTACTTC
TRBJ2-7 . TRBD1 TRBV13 CASSQRTGGSKYEQYF TGTGCCAGCAGCCAAAGGACAGGGGGCTCTAAATACGAGCAGTACTTC
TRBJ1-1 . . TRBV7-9 CASSYPRGGTEAFF TGTGCCAGCAGCTACCCTCGGGGGGGGACTGAAGCTTTCTTT